Following are 7 T cell receptor beta chains from one sample sequenced in a study of T cells in narcolepsy listed by TCRdb under 2018. Library preparation used the immunoSEQ multiplex PCR assay. The immuneACCESS repertoire file appears here via TCRdb, limited to in-frame rearrangements. These files lack a portion of the clones; in checked studies, under half of the deficit traces to unresolved V genes, and the cause of the others is not known. The sample table records around 31,000 clones; around 78% of these occur just once. Together, the top ten hold less than 1.5% of the sample. The source material was CD45RA- memory CD4+ T cells from PBMCs. According to the study, the label for this sample's cell subset or site signals: memory T cells sorted ex vivo from peripheral blood. Every receptor here comes from a human donor with narcolepsy.

This clone has a single count. The CDR3 sequence is CASSRDSLPYEQYF. CDR3 sequence (DNA): TGTGCCAGCAGTCGGGACAGCTTACCGTACGAGCAGTACTTC. The V and J genes are TRBV2 and TRBJ2-5; 7 nucleotides agree with TRBD1. The J call is uncertain, as TRBJ2-7 better fits the DNA end. The CDR3 contains 14 residues. The germline gives CDR1 SNHLY, CDR2 FYNNEI.

The V call is TRBV19, the J call TRBJ2-1, with 9 bases lining up with TRBD2. Germline lookup yields CDR1 LNHDA and CDR2 SQIVND (reference sequence). After removal of 4 bases from V and 2 bases from J, the junction contained 6 bases not matched to a gene. There are 16 residues in the CDR3. In DNA, the CDR3 is TGTGCCAGTAGTAAATCTAGCGGGGAGGCCTACAATGAGCAGTTCTTC. Residues: CASSKSSGEAYNEQFF.

This clone appeared a few times. The chain links TRBV6-1 to TRBJ2-7; D unclear. There are 12 residues in the CDR3. V gave up 2 bases and J gave up 9 bases, with 11 bases separating them. Germline CDR1 is MNHNS and CDR2 is SASEGT. The CDR3 coding sequence is TGTGCCAGCAGTGAAACGCAGATCAGGCAGTACTTC. It translates to CASSETQIRQYF.

The chain links TRBV6-1 to TRBJ1-5; 7 positions match TRBD1. The CDR3 spans 13 residues. Germline V gene data show CDR1 as MNHNS and CDR2 as SASEGT. The V gene end was trimmed by 6 bases and the J gene end by 5 bases; junction bases not matched to a gene: 4. CDR3 loop: CASSSDRDQPQHF. CDR3 DNA sequence: TGTGCCAGCAGCTCCGACAGGGATCAGCCCCAGCATTTT.

The chain employs TRBV7-9 and TRBJ2-5; D is possibly TRBD1 (6 bases). Germline CDR1 and CDR2: SEHNR and FQNEAQ (reference sequence). V was pared by 5 bases and J by 0 bases, with 10 bases between. The CDR3 covers 14 residues. Here the CDR3 DNA reads TGTGCCAGCAGCCCCGGGACAAACCAAGAGACCCAGTACTTC. It encodes CASSPGTNQETQYF.

The J gene is TRBJ2-3, the V gene TRBV5-1, with a tentative D call TRBD2 (5 bases). The germline V gene has CDR1 SGHRS and CDR2 YFSETQ. The V and J ends lost 2 bases and 5 bases respectively, with 6 bases between them. The CDR3 runs to 12 residues. The CDR3 sequence: CASSLEGDTQYF. The CDR3, as DNA: TGCGCCAGCAGCTTAGAGGGAGATACGCAGTATTTT.

The chain recombines TRBV5-1 with TRBJ2-1; TRBD2 matches 7 bases. The CDR3 extends over 12 amino acids. Germline CDR1 and CDR2: SGHRS and YFSETQ. The V segment lost 4 bases and the J segment 13 bases; nucleotides outside the gene matches: 8. As DNA, the CDR3 is TGCGCCAGCAGCGGACCCGGGACTACCCAGTTCTTC. Its protein is CASSGPGTTQFF.